Each of the 13 T cell receptor beta chains below was sequenced from the same sample in a study of blood T cell repertoires in COVID-19 (dated by TCRdb to about 2020). Libraries were made using the immunoSEQ multiplex PCR assay. TCRdb carries this immuneACCESS record with in-frame sequences only. Its versions omit some clonotypes, under half of them owing to an unresolved V gene in the studies checked, with the rest unexplained. This sample comprises about 280,000 clones, roughly 89% of them detected only once. The biggest ten clones account for about 4.6% of the sample. The sequenced material came from peripheral blood. The receptor source for this set is a man in his forties with acute or convalescent COVID-19.

This clone was recorded a few times. The V gene is TRBV3-1 (or the pseudogene TRBV3-2), the J gene TRBJ2-3; D ambiguous. This CDR3 region has 13 residues. Between the trimmed V and J ends, which lost 2 bases and 4 bases, there was a span of 7 bases. From germline, CDR1 is LGHDT and CDR2 YNNKEL (reference sequence). In DNA form, the CDR3 reads TGTGCCAGCAGCCAAAATCCAGCAGATACGCAGTATTTT. Encoded protein: CASSQNPADTQYF.

The chain couples TRBV5-6 to TRBJ1-4; no clear D. V lost 3 bases and J lost 2, with 11 bases in between. CDR1 is SGHDT, CDR2 YYEEEE, per germline. The CDR3 totals 15 residues. The DNA for the CDR3 is TGTGCCAGCAGCTCGTCGGGTGGTACTAATGAAAAACTGTTTTTT. Amino acid sequence: CASSSSGGTNEKLFF.

In the case of this clone: This CDR3 is also generated by other DNA sequences in the sample. The chain links TRBV5-1 to TRBJ2-7, with D maybe TRBD1 (5 bases). This CDR3 contains 12 residues. The V gene lost 4 bases and the J gene lost 3 bases, with 8 bases spanning the gap. Germline CDR1 reads SGHRS; CDR2 reads YFSETQ. The CDR3 loop is CASSLDIYEQYF. CDR3 sequence (DNA): TGCGCCAGCAGCCTGGACATCTACGAGCAGTACTTC.

The V call is TRBV7-6, the J call TRBJ2-3; 9 nucleotides agree with TRBD1. This CDR3 is 16 amino acids long. Germline V gene lookup returns CDR1 SGHVS and CDR2 FNYEAQ. The ends lost 0 bases at V and 4 bases at J; junction bases unmatched: 5. The CDR3 reads CASSLAPGQGADTQYF. For the CDR3, the DNA is TGTGCCAGCAGCTTAGCCCCGGGACAGGGAGCAGATACGCAGTATTTT.

The chain combines TRBV6-5 with TRBJ1-2; possibly TRBD1 for D (6 bases). This CDR3 region has 14 residues. Trimming stripped 8 bases from V and 4 bases from J, with 17 bases between. The germline gives CDR1 MNHEY, CDR2 SVGAGI. CDR3 amino acids: CASAVGGRSYGYTF. The CDR3 DNA follows: TGTGCCAGCGCGGTCGGGGGGCGGTCCTATGGCTACACCTTC.

This rearrangement joins TRBV7-9 to TRBJ1-2, with TRBD1 as a possible D gene (5 bases). Per germline, CDR1 SEHNR and CDR2 FQNEAQ (reference sequence). The CDR3 consists of 13 residues. Trimming left V 0 bases short and J 4 bases short, with 6 bases between. The CDR3 DNA sequence: TGTGCCAGCAGCTTAGCGACAGTCTATGGCTACACCTTC. Its translation: CASSLATVYGYTF.

The chain combines TRBV5-1 with TRBJ1-2; unclear D gene. Looked up from germline, CDR1 is SGHRS and CDR2 is YFSETQ. V lost 4 bases, J lost 0 bases, and 13 bases lay in between. This CDR3 has 15 residues. The DNA for the CDR3 is TGCGCCAGCAGCCTTAAGGGAGGTACTAACTATGGCTACACCTTC. It translates to CASSLKGGTNYGYTF.

This clone was picked up one time. The chain combines TRBV18 with TRBJ1-1; no clear D. Trimming took off 3 bases at V and 7 bases at J, with 9 bases between the two ends. The V gene's germline CDR1 is KGHSH and CDR2 LQKENI. This CDR3 has 12 amino acids. The DNA of the CDR3 is TGTGCCAGCTCACCGCGGGTAAATGAAGCTTTCTTT. Its protein is CASSPRVNEAFF.

This clone was counted once. The chain uses TRBV4-2 and TRBJ2-1; the match to TRBD1 covers 11 bases. The CDR3 is 17 residues long. CDR1 and CDR2 (germline): LGHNA, YNFKEQ. V shed 0 bases, J shed 3 bases, and the junction held 4 bases outside the gene matches. This CDR3 reads CASSQDPGQGVYNEQFF. CDR3 in DNA: TGTGCCAGCAGCCAAGACCCGGGACAGGGGGTCTACAATGAGCAGTTCTTC.

The rearrangement links TRBV21-1 to TRBJ2-7; the listed D gene, TRBD1, was not tested against the DNA. TRBV21-1 constitutes a pseudogene. The CDR3 spans 15 residues. The CDR3 DNA is TGTGCCAGCAGCAAAGGGACAGCGGCTGACTACGAGCAGTACTTC. This encodes CASSKGTAADYEQYF.

This chain links TRBV5-1 with TRBJ2-7; a weak D match, TRBD1 (6 bases). The CDR3 runs to 15 residues. V was pared by 2 bases and J by 6 bases, with 18 bases between. Germline CDR1 and CDR2: SGHRS and YFSETQ. CDR3 bases: TGCGCCAGCAGCTTAGGTCAACAGGGTAGAGTCGAGCAGTACTTC. Translation gives CASSLGQQGRVEQYF.

This chain joins TRBV27 and TRBJ1-2; 7 bases are a match to TRBD1. The CDR3 has 12 amino acids. Looked up from germline, CDR1 is MNHEY and CDR2 is SMNVEV (reference sequence). V was clipped by 6 bases and J by 4 bases; unmatched bases: 2. CDR3 residues: CASSQGGYGYTF. CDR3 DNA: TGTGCCAGCAGCCAGGGGGGCTATGGCTACACCTTC.

In this sample, this clone turned up once. The V gene is TRBV11-2, the J gene TRBJ1-6; D possibly corresponds to TRBD1 (5 bases). The CDR3 is made up of 16 amino acids. CDR1 and CDR2 from the germline V gene are SGHAT and FQNNGV. V lost 1 base and J lost 6, with 13 bases in between. The CDR3 DNA reads as TGTGCCAGCAGCTTAGCGGGTAGGGGCGGTAATTCACCCCTCCACTTT. Encoded protein: CASSLAGRGGNSPLHF.